Listed below are T cell receptor beta chains from one sample, sequenced in a study of T-cell memory formation after mild COVID-19. From the 5' RACE reads, TCRdb called clonotypes with MiXCR, one entry per CDR3 protein. Here the sample spans some 40,000 distinct CDR3 sequences, less than 7.5% being singletons. Sequencing was done on a sample of PBMCs or a T cell subset sorted from them (not recorded which). The receptors originated from a young man who had mild COVID-19 (a few samples of this study predate the infection). Cell type and time point are not known. Both conserved end residues are part of each CDR3.

J gene: TRBJ2-7
V gene: TRBV4-3
CDR3 protein: CASSPISGGEQYF

J gene: TRBJ2-5
V gene: TRBV7-9
CDR3 protein: CASTLAGIQTQYF

J gene: TRBJ1-4
V gene: TRBV5-1
CDR3 protein: CASSLFAGQNEKLFF

J gene: TRBJ2-1
V gene: TRBV12-3/TRBV12-4
CDR3 protein: CASSLGFGDREQFF

J gene: TRBJ1-2
V gene: TRBV5-1
CDR3 protein: CASSQIQGNYGYTF

J gene: TRBJ2-3
V gene: TRBV4-3
CDR3 protein: CASSQEGPSVTDTQYF

J gene: TRBJ2-5
V gene: TRBV5-6
CDR3 protein: CASGRTSGTQYF

J gene: TRBJ1-4
V gene: TRBV28
CDR3 protein: CASSSGGGEDEKLFF

J gene: TRBJ1-2
V gene: TRBV7-2
CDR3 protein: CASSGQGTANYGYTF

J gene: TRBJ1-1
V gene: TRBV4-2
CDR3 protein: CASSPQGQAFTSMNTEAFF

J gene: TRBJ2-3
V gene: TRBV6-2/TRBV6-3
CDR3 protein: CASRVGSFSADTQYF

J gene: TRBJ2-5
V gene: TRBV29-1
CDR3 protein: CSVEGDRGHF

J gene: TRBJ2-3
V gene: TRBV5-1
CDR3 protein: CASSLAAHQDTQYF

J gene: TRBJ1-1
V gene: TRBV29-1
CDR3 protein: CSVSTGLTEAFF

J gene: TRBJ1-5
V gene: TRBV20-1
CDR3 protein: CSAKGPVGPQHF

J gene: TRBJ2-5
V gene: TRBV5-1
CDR3 protein: CASSERGETQYF

J gene: TRBJ2-5
V gene: TRBV7-2
CDR3 protein: CASSLTGPSGGAPQETQYF

J gene: TRBJ1-5
V gene: TRBV18
CDR3 protein: CASSPPGASLNQPQHF

J gene: TRBJ1-5
V gene: TRBV4-1
CDR3 protein: CASSQDGGVNQPQHF

J gene: TRBJ1-2
V gene: TRBV7-9
CDR3 protein: CASSPRQGPSYTF

J gene: TRBJ2-2
V gene: TRBV4-3
CDR3 protein: CASSFEVAGAINTGELFF

J gene: TRBJ2-3
V gene: TRBV5-1
CDR3 protein: CASSPFISTDTQYF

J gene: TRBJ1-6
V gene: TRBV12-3/TRBV12-4
CDR3 protein: CASSLGTAVGGGSPLHF

J gene: TRBJ2-7
V gene: TRBV11-2
CDR3 protein: CASSAGPLGEQYF

J gene: TRBJ1-2
V gene: TRBV12-3/TRBV12-4
CDR3 protein: CASNLVQGAQGYTF

J gene: TRBJ1-2
V gene: TRBV10-3
CDR3 protein: CAISPRDRDRDGYTF

J gene: TRBJ1-1
V gene: TRBV3-1
CDR3 protein: CASSVGGYTEAFF

J gene: TRBJ2-6
V gene: TRBV10-3
CDR3 protein: CATDSGANVLTF

J gene: TRBJ1-2
V gene: TRBV12-3/TRBV12-4
CDR3 protein: CASSLAPGRGGYGYTF

J gene: TRBJ1-3
V gene: TRBV5-5
CDR3 protein: CASRPGQGAQGNTIYF

J gene: TRBJ2-1
V gene: TRBV5-4
CDR3 protein: CASSPRQHHSYNEQFF

J gene: TRBJ1-5
V gene: TRBV7-2
CDR3 protein: CASSLVGSSNSNQPQHF

J gene: TRBJ2-3
V gene: TRBV7-2
CDR3 protein: CASSLSRGSTDTQYF

J gene: TRBJ2-1
V gene: TRBV6-2/TRBV6-3
CDR3 protein: CASRRAGGSHEQFF

J gene: TRBJ1-2
V gene: TRBV20-1
CDR3 protein: CSARARPPRGHYGYTF

J gene: TRBJ1-1
V gene: TRBV7-8
CDR3 protein: CASSLAAPEAFF

J gene: TRBJ1-2
V gene: TRBV5-1
CDR3 protein: CASSDIPGDPNYGYTF

J gene: TRBJ2-4
V gene: TRBV7-8
CDR3 protein: CASSFGGAGIQYF

J gene: TRBJ2-3
V gene: TRBV6-5
CDR3 protein: CASSPWTAVADTQYF

J gene: TRBJ1-5
V gene: TRBV7-6
CDR3 protein: CASSLVHDQPQHF

J gene: TRBJ2-3
V gene: TRBV18
CDR3 protein: CASSSGTGEVYF

J gene: TRBJ1-1
V gene: TRBV4-2
CDR3 protein: CASRRTESSAMNTEAFF

J gene: TRBJ2-3
V gene: TRBV9
CDR3 protein: CASSVAGASTDTQYF

J gene: TRBJ1-5
V gene: TRBV12-3/TRBV12-4
CDR3 protein: CASSSTGGGAGQPQHF

J gene: TRBJ2-3
V gene: TRBV18
CDR3 protein: CASSPFHRTDTQYF

J gene: TRBJ2-5
V gene: TRBV7-6
CDR3 protein: CASSPWDREETQYF

J gene: TRBJ2-7
V gene: TRBV5-1
CDR3 protein: CASGVYEQYF

J gene: TRBJ1-2
V gene: TRBV28
CDR3 protein: CASRQTGGHGYTF

J gene: TRBJ1-5
V gene: TRBV29-1
CDR3 protein: CSVAWGLSNQPQHF